This TCR beta chain was identified during a study of T cells in Graves' hyperthyroidism and ophthalmopathy. This clonotype was recorded at least ten times. Its antigen remains unidentified. The germline V and J ends were trimmed by 2 bases and 6 bases, with 7 bases remaining between them. Looked up from germline, CDR1 is MNHEY and CDR2 is SVGAGI. This CDR3 is 12 amino acids long. Overall study results and limits: Most thyroid clonotypes expanded above 0.001 appeared in blood too.

Amplification of TCR beta CDR3 regions was performed using RNA transcripts as template. A first-round RT-PCR of the TCR CDR3 used the HTBI primer set. A single record per CDR3 protein comes from TCRdb applying MiXCR to the multiplex PCR reads. Found here are roughly 93,000 distinct CDR3 sequences, 35% to 45% of them singletons; the top ten hold around 9.6%. The rearrangement joins TRBV6-5 to TRBJ1-2; D not resolved. This clonotype was obtained from a woman aged 30 to 39 with Graves' hyperthyroidism. The sample was peripheral blood or thyroid tissue (not recorded which). DNA for the CDR3: TGTGCCAGCAGTTACCTAGGGAATGGCTACACCTTC. This gives the protein CASSYLGNGYTF.